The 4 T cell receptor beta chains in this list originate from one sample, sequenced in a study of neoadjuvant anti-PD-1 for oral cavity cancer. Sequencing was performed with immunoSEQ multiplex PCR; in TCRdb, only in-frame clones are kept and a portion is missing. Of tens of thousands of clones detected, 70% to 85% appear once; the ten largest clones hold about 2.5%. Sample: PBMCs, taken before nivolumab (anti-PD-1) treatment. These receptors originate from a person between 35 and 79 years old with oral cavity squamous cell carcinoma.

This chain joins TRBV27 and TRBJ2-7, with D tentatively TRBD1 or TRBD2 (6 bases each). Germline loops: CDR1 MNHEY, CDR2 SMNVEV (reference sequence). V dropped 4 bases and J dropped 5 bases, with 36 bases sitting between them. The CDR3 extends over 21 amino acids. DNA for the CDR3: TGTGCCAGCAGTTCCCTAATAGTCCCTGCCTCCTTGGGGGGCGGAGTGGACGAGCAGTACTTC. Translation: CASSSLIVPASLGGGVDEQYF.

The CDR3 here is CSVEFGSSYEQYF. CDR3 nucleotide sequence: TGCAGCGTTGAGTTCGGGAGTAGCTACGAGCAGTACTTC. The chain has TRBV29-1 and TRBJ2-7, with D tentatively TRBD2 (6 bases). The CDR3 is made up of 13 amino acids. The V gene's germline CDR1 is SQVTM and CDR2 ANQGSEA. Deletions cut 3 bases from V and 3 bases from J, with 12 bases between.

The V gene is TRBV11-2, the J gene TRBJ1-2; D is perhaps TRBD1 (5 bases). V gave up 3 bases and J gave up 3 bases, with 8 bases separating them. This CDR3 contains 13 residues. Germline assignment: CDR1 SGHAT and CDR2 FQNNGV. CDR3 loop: CASSFDSYYGYTF. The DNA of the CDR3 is TGTGCCAGCAGCTTTGACAGTTACTATGGCTACACCTTC.

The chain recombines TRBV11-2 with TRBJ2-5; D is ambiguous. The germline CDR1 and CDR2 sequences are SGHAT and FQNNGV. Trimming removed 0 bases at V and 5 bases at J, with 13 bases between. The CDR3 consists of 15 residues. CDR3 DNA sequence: TGTGCCAGCAGCTTAGATAAGGGCAGGATGGAGACCCAGTACTTC. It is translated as CASSLDKGRMETQYF.